A single sample is the source of the 16 T cell receptor beta chains below, sequenced in a study of Ad26.COV2.S vaccination and SARS-CoV-2 variants. This sample's treatment: 19 received Ad26.COV2.S at low or high dose, single or two shots; 5 received placebo; per-sample allocation not given. Vaccine and placebo recipients were sampled on day 63 after the first injection. Assay: immunoSEQ multiplex PCR; the TCRdb copy retains only in-frame clones and omits some. The data contain some 450,000 clones, roughly 87% of them singletons. Sequenced here: peripheral blood, sampled in a trial of Ad26.COV2.S vaccine versus placebo. The receptors derive from a person aged 18-65 years who received the Ad26.COV2.S COVID-19 vaccine or a placebo.

The J gene is TRBJ1-1, the V gene TRBV30; TRBD1 might be the D (6 bases). From germline, CDR1 is GTSNPN and CDR2 SVGIG (reference sequence). V was shortened by 4 bases and J by 1 base, with 13 bases between the two germline ends. The CDR3 runs to 14 residues. This chain's CDR3 is CAWKQGMWNTEAFF. CDR3 bases: TGTGCCTGGAAACAGGGAATGTGGAACACTGAAGCTTTCTTT.

The V gene is TRBV3-1 (or the pseudogene TRBV3-2), the J gene TRBJ1-6; D is uncertain. CDR1 and CDR2 (germline): LGHDT, YNNKEL (reference sequence). The CDR3 totals 15 residues. V was trimmed by 1 base and J by 6 bases, leaving 10 bases between them. The CDR3 loop reads CASSQVSGFNSPLHF. The CDR3 coding sequence is TGTGCCAGCAGCCAAGTCTCAGGATTTAATTCACCCCTCCACTTT.

The chain is built from TRBV7-8 and TRBJ2-1; 8 nucleotides align to TRBD1. Trimming cost V 2 bases and J 3 bases; bases outside gene matches: 3. Germline lookup yields CDR1 SGHVS and CDR2 FQNEAQ. CDR3 size: 15 residues. CDR3 protein: CASSLLDRDYNEQFF. In DNA, the CDR3 is TGTGCCAGCAGCTTACTGGACAGGGACTACAATGAGCAGTTCTTC.

The J gene is TRBJ1-3, the V gene TRBV7-6; 7 bases agree with TRBD1. The CDR3 runs 17 residues. From germline, CDR1 is SGHVS and CDR2 FNYEAQ. Trimming removed 5 bases from V and 2 bases from J; junction bases left unmatched: 12. CDR3 in DNA: TGTGCCAGCAGCCCCAGGGGGAGTGCCCCGACTGGAAACACCATATATTTT. Residues: CASSPRGSAPTGNTIYF.

With respect to this clone: The sample contains more than one DNA sequence encoding this CDR3. The chain couples TRBV5-5 to TRBJ2-7; 11 positions match TRBD2. Losses at the gene ends were 2 bases for V and 0 bases for J; bases not matched to a gene: 4. This CDR3 is 16 amino acids long. Germline V gene data show CDR1 as SGHKS and CDR2 as YYEKEE (reference sequence). CDR3 loop: CASSLPTSGSSYEQYF. Here the CDR3 DNA reads TGTGCCAGCAGCTTACCCACTAGCGGGAGCTCCTACGAGCAGTACTTC.

V gene TRBV27 combines with J gene TRBJ2-3; D gene uncertain. Germline CDR1 MNHEY, CDR2 SMNVEV (reference sequence). The germline V and J ends were trimmed by 10 bases and 1 base, with 18 bases remaining between them. CDR3 length: 15 residues. The CDR3 protein is CATCLGLCRTDTQYF. CDR3 in DNA: TGTGCCACCTGCCTCGGGCTATGCCGCACAGATACGCAGTATTTT.

This sequence joins TRBV18 and TRBJ2-2; D is uncertain. V was pared by 3 bases and J by 0 bases, with 11 bases between. CDR3 length: 16 amino acids. Germline CDR1 reads KGHSH; CDR2 reads LQKENI. CDR3 amino acids: CASSPGIVANTGELFF. In DNA, the CDR3 is TGTGCCAGCTCACCTGGCATCGTAGCGAACACCGGGGAGCTGTTTTTT. The variable domain in full, completed from reference TRBV18 and TRBJ2-2, reads NAGVMQNPRHLVRRRGQEARLRCSPMKGHSHVYWYRQLPEEGLKFMVYLQKENIIDESGMPKERFSAEFPKEGPSILRIQQVVRGDSAAYFCASSPGIVANTGELFFGEGSRLTVL.

The chain joins TRBV6-2 or TRBV6-3 to TRBJ2-1; TRBD2 is a possible D gene (6 bases). The CDR3 spans 17 residues. Germline lookup yields CDR1 MNHEY and CDR2 SVGEGT. With 2 bases removed from V and 4 bases from J, the gap between germline ends came to 18 bases. For the CDR3, the DNA is TGTGCCAGCAGTTACAGGGTTAGCGGTAGCATATACAATGAGCAGTTCTTC. Amino acids: CASSYRVSGSIYNEQFF.

This sequence joins TRBV5-1 and TRBJ2-7; 12 bases match TRBD1. Germline assignment: CDR1 SGHRS and CDR2 YFSETQ. The CDR3 covers 15 residues. The V gene end was trimmed by 3 bases and the J gene end by 4 bases; junction bases not matched to a gene: 5. The CDR3 DNA sequence: TGCGCCAGCAGCTCCGGGACAGGGGGCGGGTACGAGCAGTACTTC. It encodes CASSSGTGGGYEQYF.

A few counts support this clone. The chain has TRBV9 and TRBJ1-5; no definite D call. Trimming stripped 3 bases from V and 2 bases from J, with 6 bases between. From germline, CDR1 is SGDLS and CDR2 YYNGEE. This CDR3 has 13 amino acids. CDR3 DNA: TGTGCCAGCAGCGGATCAGGCAATCAGCCCCAGCATTTT. Translated, it gives CASSGSGNQPQHF.

Comments on this clone: Different DNA sequences within this sample yield the same CDR3. This chain uses TRBV6-2 or TRBV6-3 with TRBJ2-5; tentatively, D is TRBD1 (6 bases). V lost 6 bases to trimming and J lost 5 bases, with 7 bases between them. The length of the CDR3 is 11 residues. In germline, CDR1 is MNHEY, CDR2 SVGEGT. CDR3 residues: CASSQGETQYF. Here the CDR3 DNA reads TGTGCCAGCAGCCAGGGGGAGACCCAGTACTTC.

The chain recombines TRBV15 with TRBJ2-2; tentative D call: TRBD1 (6 bases). CDR1 and CDR2 from the germline V gene are LNHNV and YYDKDF (reference sequence). Trimming pared 1 base from V and 7 bases from J, leaving 13 bases between. The CDR3 length is 15 residues. CDR3 region: CATSRGGNRVGELFF. CDR3 coding DNA: TGTGCCACCAGCAGAGGGGGGAACAGGGTCGGGGAGCTGTTTTTT.

J is TRBJ2-1 and V is TRBV12-3 or TRBV12-4; 7 bases line up with TRBD2. This CDR3 spans 13 amino acids. J gave up 6 bases and V 6 bases, and 5 bases lay outside the gene matches. DNA of the CDR3: TGTGCCAGCAGCCCGGGACTACTCAATGAGCAGTTCTTC. Translation gives CASSPGLLNEQFF.

This clone was counted once. V usage is TRBV11-1 and J usage is TRBJ1-4, with 9 positions matching TRBD1. CDR3 length: 14 residues. The V and J ends lost 3 bases and 8 bases, in that order; junction bases with no gene match: 4. From germline, CDR1 is SGHAT and CDR2 FQDESV (reference sequence). CDR3 sequence (DNA): TGTGCCAGCAGCTTCGGACAGGGGAGCGAAAAACTGTTTTTT. Amino acid sequence: CASSFGQGSEKLFF.

V usage is TRBV7-2 and J usage is TRBJ2-6; D uncertain. The germline V gene has CDR1 SGHTA and CDR2 FQGNSA. V was shortened by 2 bases and J by 2 bases, with 13 bases between the two germline ends. The CDR3 contains 17 residues. The CDR3 DNA follows: TGTGCCAGCAGCTTATTTGAGACACTCGCTGGGGCCAACGTCCTGACTTTC. Translation gives CASSLFETLAGANVLTF.

This chain links TRBV10-2 with TRBJ2-1; D is possibly TRBD2 (7 bases). This CDR3 is built from 13 residues. Germline loops: CDR1 WSHSY, CDR2 SAAADI. The ends were cut back, 7 bases at V and 5 bases at J, with 12 bases in the middle. Written as DNA, the CDR3 is TGCGCCAGCAAGGGAGGGGGGGACAATGAGCAGTTCTTC. This sequence encodes CASKGGGDNEQFF.